Listed here is a single T cell receptor beta chain. The data derive from a study of shared clonotypes between healthy human individuals. The junction had 12 bases not matched to a gene; V was cut back by 0 bases and J by 5 bases. The CDR3 sequence is 17 residues long. Germline CDR1 is SGHRS and CDR2 is YFSETQ. Using immunoSEQ multiplex PCR, the repertoire was profiled, and TCRdb retains in-frame clones only, with some absent. The data hold about 95,000 clones, with 67% observed a single time. This receptor was taken from a man aged 25 to 40 in good health. The chain has TRBV5-1 and TRBJ2-7; the match to TRBD2 covers 9 bases. The sequenced material came from memory CD8+ T cells sorted from blood. Specified subset: CD45RO+ cells pooled with CCR7-negative TemRA cells. CDR3 loop: CASSLAVFGGRVNEQYF. Here the CDR3 DNA reads TGCGCCAGCAGCTTGGCGGTTTTTGGCGGGAGGGTCAACGAGCAGTACTTC.